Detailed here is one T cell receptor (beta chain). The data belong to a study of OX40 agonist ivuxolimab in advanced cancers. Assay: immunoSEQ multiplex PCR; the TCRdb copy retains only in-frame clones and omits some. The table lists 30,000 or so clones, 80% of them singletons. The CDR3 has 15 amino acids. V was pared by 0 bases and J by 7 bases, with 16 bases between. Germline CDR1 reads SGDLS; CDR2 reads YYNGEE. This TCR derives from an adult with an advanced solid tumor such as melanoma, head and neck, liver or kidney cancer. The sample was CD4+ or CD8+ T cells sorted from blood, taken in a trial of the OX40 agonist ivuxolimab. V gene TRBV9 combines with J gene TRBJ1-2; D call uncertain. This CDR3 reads CASSVAERGSVGYTF. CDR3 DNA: TGTGCCAGCAGCGTAGCTGAACGGGGATCAGTTGGCTACACCTTC. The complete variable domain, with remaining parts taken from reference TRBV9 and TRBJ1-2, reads DSGVTQTPKHLITATGQRVTLRCSPRSGDLSVYWYQQSLDQGLQFLIQYYNGEERAKGNILERFSAQQFPDLHSELNLSSLELGDSALYFCASSVAERGSVGYTFGSGTRLTVV.